A single sample gave rise to the 21 T cell receptor beta chains below, sequenced in a study of T cells expressing NK-cell markers. TCRdb processed the 5' RACE reads again and assigns one entry to each CDR3 protein, with no DNA. Its listing shows roughly 430,000 distinct CDR3 sequences. Material for sequencing was blood T cells: a sorted CD56 or NKG2C T cell subset, CD4+ or CD8+ T cells, or bulk PBMC T cells (not recorded which). These receptors were collected from a woman aged 18 to 69 in good health.

The J gene is TRBJ2-1, the V gene TRBV7-2. CDR1 SGHTA and CDR2 FQGNSA come from the germline V gene. CDR3 length: 16 amino acids. CDR3 in amino acids: CASSGYGRSSYNEQFF. Using reference TRBV7-2 and TRBJ2-1 for the parts outside the CDR3, the full variable domain is GAGVSQSPSNKVTEKGKDVELRCDPISGHTALYWYRQSLGQGLEFLIYFQGNSAPDKSGLPSDRFSAERTGGSVSTLTIQRTQQEDSAVYLCASSGYGRSSYNEQFFGPGTRLTVL.

CDR3 protein: CSARTSDDTYTQYF. This sequence joins TRBV20-1 and TRBJ2-3; the D call from TCRdb, TRBD2, cannot be confirmed without DNA. From germline, CDR1 is DFQATT and CDR2 SNEGSKA (reference sequence). This CDR3 comprises 14 residues.

The CDR3 sequence is CASSQEVQGYGTDTQYF. The J gene is TRBJ2-3, the V gene TRBV5-1; TCRdb gives TRBD1 as the D gene, but with no DNA this cannot be confirmed. Per the germline V gene, CDR1 is SGHRS and CDR2 is YFSETQ. The CDR3 has 17 residues.

The chain employs TRBV12-3 or TRBV12-4 and TRBJ2-2; absent DNA, TCRdb's TRBD1 call cannot be checked. This CDR3 has 14 amino acids. The CDR3 sequence is CASSLQEYTGELFF.

The gene calls are TRBV3-1 and TRBJ2-3; the D call from TCRdb, TRBD1, cannot be confirmed without DNA. The CDR3 length is 13 residues. The germline gives CDR1 LGHDT, CDR2 YNNKEL (reference sequence). CDR3 region: CASSQPNRGTQYF.

V usage is TRBV25-1 and J usage is TRBJ2-1; without DNA, the TCRdb call of TRBD2 cannot be checked. The CDR3 loop spans 16 amino acids. Germline values: CDR1 MGHDK, CDR2 SYGVNS. CDR3 loop: CASSEKVAIPYNEQFF.

The rearrangement links TRBV19 to TRBJ2-7; TCRdb names TRBD1, which stays unverified in the absence of DNA. The CDR3 is made up of 15 amino acids. Germline V gives CDR1 LNHDA, CDR2 SQIVND (reference sequence). This CDR3 is CATGYGTGSRYEQYF.

The rearrangement joins TRBV30 to TRBJ2-4; the TRBD2 assignment by TCRdb is unverifiable without DNA. Germline V lookup: CDR1 GTSNPN, CDR2 SVGIG (reference sequence). The CDR3 length is 16 residues. The CDR3 region is CAWSSWTSESKNIQYF. The full variable domain, rest sourced from reference TRBV30 and TRBJ2-4, is SQTIHQWPATLVQPVGSPLSLECTVEGTSNPNLYWYRQAAGRGLQLLFYSVGIGQISSEVPQNLSASRPQDRQFILSSKKLLLSDSGFYLCAWSSWTSESKNIQYFGAGTRLSVL.

This chain connects TRBV20-1 to TRBJ2-1; TCRdb reports TRBD1, a call that lacks DNA to check it against. This CDR3 region has 17 residues. Germline CDR1 DFQATT, CDR2 SNEGSKA (reference sequence). The CDR3 sequence is CSARDPRGRSSYNEQFF.

CDR3 protein: CASSLASSGRNTDTQYF. This chain links TRBV7-2 with TRBJ2-3; the TRBD2 assignment by TCRdb is unverifiable without DNA. CDR1 is SGHTA and CDR2 is FQGNSA in the germline V gene. CDR3 length equals 17 residues.

This rearrangement joins TRBV6-2 or TRBV6-3 to TRBJ2-1. Germline V gene lookup returns CDR1 MNHEY and CDR2 SVGEGT. The CDR3 runs 12 residues. CDR3: CASSRVGYEQFF.

V gene TRBV20-1 combines with J gene TRBJ2-5; as DNA is missing, the TRBD1 call by TCRdb cannot be tested. This CDR3 contains 14 residues. Germline CDR1 reads DFQATT; CDR2 reads SNEGSKA (reference sequence). The CDR3 sequence: CSASLGGTEETQYF.

The chain links TRBV29-1 to TRBJ2-2; the TCRdb D gene call, TRBD2, has no DNA to confirm it. This CDR3 spans 11 amino acids. CDR1 SQVTM and CDR2 ANQGSEA come from the germline V gene. The CDR3 reads CSGHSGSDSFF.

The rearrangement links TRBV6-5 to TRBJ2-3; absent DNA, TCRdb's TRBD2 call cannot be checked. The CDR3 totals 16 residues. Germline lookup yields CDR1 MNHEY and CDR2 SVGAGI. CDR3 sequence: CASSYGLAGVSDTQYF.

The chain has TRBV2 and TRBJ1-5. From germline, CDR1 is SNHLY and CDR2 FYNNEI. The CDR3 contains 15 residues. CDR3 protein: CASSDWSWVNQPQHF.

The J gene is TRBJ2-1, the V gene TRBV7-2; the D call of TRBD1 rests on TCRdb alone, since no DNA is present to check it. Germline V gives CDR1 SGHTA, CDR2 FQGNSA. This CDR3 has 15 amino acids. CDR3 in amino acids: CASSVDAGTLNEQFF. Together with reference TRBV7-2 and TRBJ2-1, the CDR3 gives the full variable domain: GAGVSQSPSNKVTEKGKDVELRCDPISGHTALYWYRQSLGQGLEFLIYFQGNSAPDKSGLPSDRFSAERTGGSVSTLTIQRTQQEDSAVYLCASSVDAGTLNEQFFGPGTRLTVL.

The J gene is TRBJ2-2, the V gene TRBV11-3; the D gene TCRdb calls, TRBD1, cannot be checked with no DNA. The V gene's germline CDR1 is SGHNT and CDR2 YENEEA. The CDR3 runs to 15 residues. CDR3 sequence: CASSSQDRGPGELFF.

V and J are TRBV6-5 and TRBJ2-5; TCRdb designates TRBD1, a call that cannot be tested without DNA. Germline assignment: CDR1 MNHEY and CDR2 SVGAGI. The CDR3 sequence is 15 residues long. This CDR3 is CASSLDPEGGETQYF.

The V and J genes are TRBV11-1 and TRBJ2-5; TCRdb's D gene call, TRBD2, goes unchecked for lack of DNA. Germline assignment: CDR1 SGHAT and CDR2 FQDESV (reference sequence). This CDR3 contains 18 residues. The CDR3 region is CASSFPTSGRALQETQYF.

This rearrangement joins TRBV6-2 or TRBV6-3 to TRBJ2-1; with no DNA, the TCRdb D assignment of TRBD2 cannot be verified. Germline lookup yields CDR1 MNHEY and CDR2 SVGEGT. The CDR3 has 18 amino acids. CDR3 in amino acids: CASSFTRTAKHSYNEQFF.

The CDR3 region is CASSRGTGQETQYF. This chain joins TRBV5-4 and TRBJ2-5; lacking DNA, the TRBD1 call made by TCRdb goes unchecked. The CDR3 covers 14 residues. The germline V gene has CDR1 SGHNT and CDR2 YYREEE (reference sequence).